Each of the 27 T cell receptor beta chains below was sequenced from the same sample in a study of Ad26.COV2.S vaccination and SARS-CoV-2 variants. Measured with immunoSEQ multiplex PCR; TCRdb has only the in-frame clones, and not every one. Of around 450,000 clones listed, around 87% were seen once; the top ten hold 3.6%. Treatment: about 20 received Ad26.COV2.S at low or high dose, single or two shots; roughly 5 received placebo; per-sample allocation not given. Collection of the samples took place on day 63 after the first injection of vaccine or placebo. Sample: peripheral blood, taken in a trial of Ad26.COV2.S vaccine versus placebo. The receptors were sampled from a person aged 18 to 59 who received the Ad26.COV2.S COVID-19 vaccine or a placebo.

This sequence joins TRBV28 and TRBJ1-2; the D is unclear. Germline CDR1 is MDHEN and CDR2 is SYDVKM. The length of the CDR3 is 16 residues. The V end was cut by 4 bases, the J end by 4 bases, with 19 bases between. CDR3 in amino acids: CASSSPRVGRRYGYTF. The CDR3, as DNA: TGTGCCAGCAGTTCTCCGCGTGTGGGCAGGCGCTATGGCTACACCTTC.

The genes are TRBV20-1 and TRBJ2-7; no definite D call. The length of the CDR3 is 13 residues. Trimming took 3 bases from V and 3 from J, leaving 12 bases between them. Germline CDR1 DFQATT, CDR2 SNEGSKA (reference sequence). This chain's CDR3 is CSASSGRSYEQYF. In DNA form, the CDR3 reads TGCAGTGCTAGTTCCGGGCGTAGCTACGAGCAGTACTTC.

This clone was picked up one time. This chain links TRBV6-5 with TRBJ1-3; no firm D call. Germline-derived CDR1 and CDR2 are MNHEY and SVGAGI. This CDR3 contains 14 residues. With 8 bases removed from V and 3 bases from J, the gap between germline ends came to 14 bases. CDR3 nucleotides: TGTGCCAGCCTTCCCCCGGGAGGTGGAAACACCATATATTTT. Translated, it gives CASLPPGGGNTIYF.

Turning to this clone: At one end the junction does not follow the germline gene, possibly because of a read error. The chain is built from TRBV6-5 and TRBJ1-5; 9 bases align to TRBD1. The CDR3 sequence is 14 residues long. From germline, CDR1 is MNHEY and CDR2 SVGAGI. Here the CDR3 DNA reads TGTGCCAGCAGAACCAAAGGGATTGGGGACAGGGTCTGTTTT. Its translation: CASRTKGIGDRVCF.

The V gene is TRBV11-1, the J gene TRBJ2-2; 9 nucleotides align to TRBD1. With 5 bases clipped from V and 2 bases from J, the junction kept 3 bases outside the gene matches. The CDR3 has 15 residues. CDR1 is SGHAT and CDR2 is FQDESV in the germline V gene (reference sequence). The CDR3 spells CASSAGQGNTGELFF. CDR3 coding DNA: TGTGCCAGCAGCGCGGGACAGGGTAACACCGGGGAGCTGTTTTTT. The full variable domain, in which reference TRBV11-1 and TRBJ2-2 provide the parts outside the CDR3, is EAEVAQSPRYKITEKSQAVAFWCDPISGHATLYWYRQILGQGPELLVQFQDESVVDDSQLPKDRFSAERLKGVDSTLKIQPAELGDSAMYLCASSAGQGNTGELFFGEGSRLTVL.

The rearrangement uses TRBV5-6 and TRBJ1-4; 10 positions agree with TRBD1. The germline V gene has CDR1 SGHDT and CDR2 YYEEEE. This CDR3 spans 17 amino acids. V lost 3 bases to trimming and J lost 0 bases; unmatched junction nucleotides: 5. As DNA, the CDR3 is TGTGCCAGCAGCTGGGGGACAGGGGATCCAACTAATGAAAAACTGTTTTTT. Protein sequence: CASSWGTGDPTNEKLFF.

The chain joins TRBV11-2 to TRBJ2-7; weak D call: TRBD2 (5 bases). Germline V gives CDR1 SGHAT, CDR2 FQNNGV. This CDR3 comprises 13 residues. The V end was cut by 1 base, the J end by 5 bases, with 9 bases between. CDR3 residues: CASSLGLADEQYF. The CDR3 DNA sequence: TGTGCCAGCAGCTTAGGTCTAGCTGACGAGCAGTACTTC.

The chain recombines TRBV6-6 with TRBJ1-6, with D perhaps matching TRBD1 (6 bases). Trimming removed 8 bases at V and 6 bases at J, with 11 bases between. The germline V gene encodes CDR1 MNHNY and CDR2 SVGAGI (reference sequence). The CDR3 is 13 residues long. The CDR3 loop is CASGGGSNSPLHF. CDR3 nucleotides: TGTGCCAGCGGAGGGGGAAGTAATTCACCCCTCCACTTT.

V is TRBV7-9 and J is TRBJ1-5; perhaps TRBD1 as D (6 bases). CDR1 is SEHNR, CDR2 FQNEAQ, per germline (reference sequence). This CDR3 comprises 16 residues. With 4 bases removed from V and 1 base from J, the gap between germline ends came to 14 bases. CDR3 sequence (DNA): TGTGCCAGCAGCTCTGCTGCCCAGGGGAGCAATCAGCCCCAGCATTTT. This encodes CASSSAAQGSNQPQHF. The complete variable domain, with remaining parts taken from reference TRBV7-9 and TRBJ1-5, reads DTGVSQNPRHKITKRGQNVTFRCDPISEHNRLYWYRQTLGQGPEFLTYFQNEAQLEKSRLLSDRFSAERPKGSFSTLEIQRTEQGDSAMYLCASSSAAQGSNQPQHFGDGTRLSIL.

The CDR3 sequence: CASSLVFHEQYF. As DNA, the CDR3 is TGTGCCAGCAGCCTTGTCTTCCACGAGCAGTACTTC. The chain links TRBV5-8 to TRBJ2-7; D is uncertain. The V gene lost 4 bases and the J gene lost 5 bases, with 10 bases spanning the gap. There are 12 residues in the CDR3. Germline-derived CDR1 and CDR2 are SGHTS and YDEGEE. The variable domain in full, with the rest retrieved from reference TRBV5-8 and TRBJ2-7, is EAGVTQSPTHLIKTRGQQATLRCSPISGHTSVYWYQQALGLGLQFLLWYDEGEERNRGNFPPRFSGRQFPNYSSELNVNALELEDSALYLCASSLVFHEQYFGPGTRLTVT.

V gene TRBV20-1 combines with J gene TRBJ1-2, with D possibly being TRBD1 (5 bases). The CDR3 contains 11 residues. V was shortened by 3 bases and J by 7 bases, with 9 bases between the two germline ends. Germline loops: CDR1 DFQATT, CDR2 SNEGSKA (reference sequence). The CDR3 DNA is TGCAGTGCTAGCAGGGCCCCTGGCTACACCTTC. This translates into CSASRAPGYTF.

The chain uses TRBV5-1 and TRBJ2-2; 7 bases align to TRBD2. Unmatched junction bases numbered 3, after V lost 0 bases and J lost 4 bases. The CDR3 covers 15 residues. The germline gives CDR1 SGHRS, CDR2 YFSETQ. The CDR3 here is CASSLDGGFTGELFF. DNA for the CDR3: TGCGCCAGCAGCTTGGACGGGGGGTTCACCGGGGAGCTGTTTTTT.

For this clone: This specimen includes other DNA sequences encoding the same CDR3. The V and J genes are TRBV9 and TRBJ2-3; TRBD2 agrees at 10 bases. Germline values: CDR1 SGDLS, CDR2 YYNGEE. V shed 0 bases, J shed 5 bases, and the junction held 0 bases outside the gene matches. The CDR3 has 14 amino acids. CDR3 residues: CASSVASGGDTQYF. CDR3 sequence (DNA): TGTGCCAGCAGCGTAGCTAGCGGGGGAGATACGCAGTATTTT.

The chain links TRBV5-5 to TRBJ2-5; TRBD2 aligns across 8 bases. Germline values: CDR1 SGHKS, CDR2 YYEKEE (reference sequence). Losses at the gene ends were 8 bases for V and 4 bases for J; bases not matched to a gene: 10. The CDR3 is 14 amino acids. The CDR3 DNA reads TGTGCCAGTACGCGGGGGGCCCCTGTAGAGACCCAGTACTTC. It yields the protein CASTRGAPVETQYF.

This chain connects TRBV9 to TRBJ2-2, with 7 nucleotides matching TRBD1. The germline V gene has CDR1 SGDLS and CDR2 YYNGEE. The J segment lost 5 bases and the V segment lost 0 bases, leaving 7 bases of the junction unmatched. This CDR3 is built from 16 residues. The CDR3 DNA follows: TGTGCCAGCAGCGTAGTGGGGGACAGACGAACCGGGGAGCTGTTTTTT. It codes for CASSVVGDRRTGELFF.

This clone was seen a few times. The chain carries TRBV5-1 and TRBJ1-3, with 8 bases that match TRBD1. CDR1 SGHRS and CDR2 YFSETQ come from the germline V gene. The trim removed 1 base at V and 3 bases at J, leaving 6 bases unmatched. CDR3 length: 16 amino acids. The CDR3 protein is CASSLLGTGGGNTIYF. The CDR3 region has the DNA TGCGCCAGCAGCTTGCTTGGGACAGGTGGTGGAAACACCATATATTTT.

This sequence joins TRBV10-3 and TRBJ2-1; TRBD1 matches at 10 bases. The CDR3 is 14 amino acids. Losses at the gene ends were 4 bases for V and 7 bases for J; bases not matched to a gene: 4. The V gene's germline CDR1 is ENHRY and CDR2 SYGVKD. CDR3 sequence reads: CAISGGTGENEQFF. In DNA, the CDR3 is TGTGCCATCAGTGGCGGGACAGGGGAAAATGAGCAGTTCTTC.

This clone occurred once. V and J are TRBV18 and TRBJ2-5; TRBD1 or TRBD2 may be the D gene (5 bases each). The germline gives CDR1 KGHSH, CDR2 LQKENI. V lost 8 bases and J lost 4, with 17 bases in between. The CDR3 loop spans 14 amino acids. Here the CDR3 reads CASGARGGRETQYF. The CDR3 coding sequence is TGTGCCAGCGGAGCGCGTGGGGGACGAGAGACCCAGTACTTC.

V usage is TRBV19 and J usage is TRBJ2-7; tentatively, D is TRBD1 (6 bases). V lost 5 bases, J lost 7 bases, and 24 bases lay in between. The germline gives CDR1 LNHDA, CDR2 SQIVND (reference sequence). The CDR3 totals 16 residues. CDR3 loop: CASSLWTAGPLREQYF. The CDR3 DNA reads as TGTGCCAGTAGTCTCTGGACAGCCGGACCTCTTCGGGAGCAGTACTTC.

The chain combines TRBV4-1 with TRBJ1-2, with D possibly matching TRBD1 (5 bases). The CDR3 sequence is 16 residues long. V was shortened by 2 bases and J by 3 bases, with 16 bases between the two germline ends. Germline CDR1 MGHRA, CDR2 YSYEKL. The CDR3 coding sequence is TGCGCCAGCAGCCAATACGGACTGGGGGATTACTATGGCTACACCTTC. This codes for CASSQYGLGDYYGYTF.

The gene calls are TRBV12-3 or TRBV12-4 and TRBJ2-1, with TRBD1 matching over 7 bases. The CDR3 runs 13 residues. V was clipped by 1 base and J by 14 bases; unmatched bases: 8. CDR3 in amino acids: CASSLVVGDSKFF. The CDR3 DNA reads as TGTGCCAGCAGTTTAGTGGTCGGGGACAGCAAGTTCTTC.

The gene calls are TRBV7-9 and TRBJ2-7, with TRBD2 identical over 7 bases. The CDR3 has 16 amino acids. V lost 0 bases to trimming and J lost 0 bases; unmatched junction nucleotides: 5. CDR1 and CDR2 (germline): SEHNR, FQNEAQ (reference sequence). As DNA, the CDR3 is TGTGCCAGCAGCTTAGCCGAGGGAGGGTCCTCCTACGAGCAGTACTTC. This encodes CASSLAEGGSSYEQYF.

J is TRBJ2-7 and V is TRBV4-3, with D perhaps matching TRBD1 (6 bases). The germline CDR1 and CDR2 sequences are LGHNA and YSLEER. The CDR3 is 15 residues long. V lost 0 bases to trimming and J lost 2 bases, with 11 bases between them. CDR3 coding DNA: TGCGCCAGCAGCCAAGACCCAGGGGAACCCTACGAGCAGTACTTC. Translating it yields CASSQDPGEPYEQYF.

This chain uses TRBV11-2 with TRBJ2-1; tentative D call: TRBD1 (5 bases). Between the trimmed V and J ends, which lost 3 bases and 3 bases, there was a span of 12 bases. In germline, CDR1 is SGHAT, CDR2 FQNNGV. The CDR3 consists of 15 residues. CDR3 DNA: TGTGCCAGCAGCTTCGGTGGGGCCTACTACAATGAGCAGTTCTTC. It codes for CASSFGGAYYNEQFF.

The rearrangement links TRBV4-3 to TRBJ2-3; possible D gene TRBD2, 6 bases. The CDR3 loop spans 14 amino acids. CDR1 and CDR2 (germline): LGHNA, YSLEER. Between the trimmed V and J ends, which lost 3 bases and 2 bases, there was a span of 9 bases. The DNA of the CDR3 is TGCGCCAGCAGCCAGGGACTTACCACAGATACGCAGTATTTT. Its protein product is CASSQGLTTDTQYF.

The rearrangement links TRBV29-1 to TRBJ2-7; D is undetermined. Germline loops: CDR1 SQVTM, CDR2 ANQGSEA. This CDR3 spans 11 amino acids. Trimming stripped 4 bases from V and 2 bases from J, with 6 bases between. Here the CDR3 DNA reads TGCAGCGTTGGATCAACCTACGAGCAGTACTTC. Protein product: CSVGSTYEQYF.

V gene TRBV20-1 combines with J gene TRBJ1-5; TRBD1 agrees at 7 bases. The CDR3 totals 14 residues. V gave up 3 bases and J gave up 6 bases; unmatched junction bases: 8. CDR1 DFQATT and CDR2 SNEGSKA come from the germline V gene (reference sequence). The CDR3 region is CSASRRGRGQPQHF. The CDR3 nucleotides are TGCAGTGCTAGTCGAAGGGGGCGCGGTCAGCCCCAGCATTTT.